The 5 T cell receptor beta chains listed next were all sequenced from one sample in a study of siplizumab effects on memory and regulatory T cells. Assay used: immunoSEQ multiplex PCR; TCRdb lists only in-frame clones, some missing. This repertoire shows approximately 94,000 clones, roughly 93% found once; its top ten account for approximately 5.9%. Sequencing used CD8+ T cells sorted from blood. The receptors were gathered from a human donor in good health.

CDR3 sequence (DNA): TGTGCCAGCAGTTACGACAGGGGAGGTCAGCCCCAGCATTTT. Amino acids: CASSYDRGGQPQHF. The chain employs TRBV27 and TRBJ1-5, with 8 bases matching TRBD1. Trimming at V came to 4 bases and at J to 6 bases, leaving 5 bases not matched to a gene. The CDR3 runs to 14 residues. Germline V CDR1 and CDR2: MNHEY, SMNVEV (reference sequence).

The chain couples TRBV5-4 to TRBJ2-7; 9 bases match TRBD1. The CDR3 is 15 residues long. After removal of 4 bases from V and 0 bases from J, the junction contained 5 bases not matched to a gene. Germline loops: CDR1 SGHNT, CDR2 YYREEE (reference sequence). The CDR3 loop is CASSPDRGSSYEQYF. The CDR3 coding sequence is TGTGCCAGCAGCCCGGACAGGGGTTCCTCCTACGAGCAGTACTTC.

The gene calls are TRBV5-1 and TRBJ2-1, with D uncertain. Germline assignment: CDR1 SGHRS and CDR2 YFSETQ. The CDR3 has 14 residues. The V end was cut by 4 bases, the J end by 1 base, with 9 bases between. CDR3 nucleotide sequence: TGCGCCAGCAGCGTAGACACGTCCTACAATGAGCAGTTCTTC. The encoded protein is CASSVDTSYNEQFF.

The V and J genes are TRBV5-1 and TRBJ2-7; 12 nucleotides line up with TRBD1. The V and J ends lost 0 bases and 3 bases, in that order; junction bases with no gene match: 4. This CDR3 contains 16 residues. The V gene's germline CDR1 is SGHRS and CDR2 YFSETQ. CDR3 protein: CASSLGDRGLNYEQYF. The CDR3 DNA is TGCGCCAGCAGCTTGGGGGACAGGGGGCTCAACTACGAGCAGTACTTC.

The rearrangement joins TRBV7-3 to TRBJ1-1; D gene unclear. V was pared by 0 bases and J by 0 bases, with 8 bases between. The CDR3 sequence is 15 residues long. Germline assignment: CDR1 SGHTA and CDR2 FQGTGA. Here the CDR3 reads CASSLTAGLNTEAFF. CDR3 DNA: TGTGCCAGCAGCTTAACAGCCGGCTTGAACACTGAAGCTTTCTTT.